This TCR beta chain was sequenced in a study of tumor-infiltrating lymphocytes in oesophageal squamous cell carcinoma. TCRdb called the PCR reads again in MiXCR, with one record for every CDR3 protein. Among under 8,000 distinct CDR3 sequences listed, roughly 14% were seen once. This clonotype was counted many times. A much bigger clone sits one base away, suggesting this may be a read error. The receptor was isolated from a male donor with esophageal squamous cell carcinoma. Sample: esophageal tumor tissue.

CDR3 sequence: CASVADLYDEQYF. The CDR3 DNA reads TGTGCCAGCGTTGCAGACCTATACGATGAGCAGTACTTC. The genes are TRBV6-1 and TRBJ2-7; D not resolved. The CDR3 runs 13 residues. CDR1 MNHNS and CDR2 SASEGT come from the germline V gene. Trimming took 8 bases from V and 7 from J, leaving 18 bases between them.